These 25 T cell receptor beta chains share one sample of origin, sequenced in a study of patients and donors after allogeneic stem cell transplantation. MiXCR, run by TCRdb on the RT-PCR reads, gives a single entry per CDR3 protein. The profile shows under 200,000 distinct CDR3 sequences, around 30% of them singletons. Specimen: blood, either unsorted or a sorted T cell fraction (not recorded which). These receptors were obtained from a human donor who was either an allogeneic HSCT recipient or a stem cell or donor lymphocyte infusion donor (not recorded which). It is not recorded whose cells these are; they may come from a transplant donor.

The chain recombines TRBV5-1 with TRBJ2-5; 7 nucleotides match TRBD1. CDR1 is SGHRS and CDR2 is YFSETQ in the germline V gene. With V trimmed by 4 bases and J by 2 bases, 11 bases remained unmatched. The CDR3 runs to 16 residues. This CDR3 is CASSLIPWDSQETQYF. The CDR3 coding sequence is TGCGCCAGCAGCCTTATACCCTGGGACAGTCAAGAGACCCAGTACTTC.

This chain links TRBV20-1 with TRBJ1-5, with D unclear. V gave up 0 bases and J gave up 6 bases, with 6 bases separating them. There are 12 residues in the CDR3. Germline V CDR1 and CDR2: DFQATT, SNEGSKA (reference sequence). This chain's CDR3 is CSAREGIQPQHF. The CDR3 nucleotides are TGCAGTGCTAGAGAAGGGATTCAGCCCCAGCATTTT.

The V and J genes are TRBV6-4 and TRBJ2-3; D remains unclear. There are 13 residues in the CDR3. Germline CDR1 MRHNA, CDR2 SNTAGT. The V end was cut by 6 bases, the J end by 2 bases, with 9 bases between. This CDR3 reads CASSEVVTDTQYF. In DNA, the CDR3 is TGTGCCAGCAGCGAGGTCGTCACAGATACGCAGTATTTT.

A few counts support this clonotype. The V call is TRBV12-5, the J call TRBJ1-5; D might be TRBD1 (5 bases). This CDR3 has 15 amino acids. Trimming took 2 bases from V and 6 from J, leaving 14 bases between them. Looked up from germline, CDR1 is LGHNT and CDR2 is FRNRAP. The CDR3 nucleotides are TGTGCTAGTGGTTTGACAGGCGTATATGGTCAGCCCCAGCATTTT. Its protein product is CASGLTGVYGQPQHF.

V and J are TRBV12-3 or TRBV12-4 and TRBJ2-7; TRBD1 is a possible D gene (5 bases). V was pared by 7 bases and J by 5 bases, with 15 bases between. The CDR3 has 13 amino acids. The CDR3 region is CASMARGLHEQYF. The CDR3 coding sequence is TGTGCCAGCATGGCTAGGGGCCTCCACGAGCAGTACTTC.

The chain recombines TRBV7-9 with TRBJ2-7, with 10 bases fitting TRBD1. The CDR3 loop spans 15 amino acids. Germline CDR1 is SEHNR and CDR2 is FQNEAQ (reference sequence). V lost 3 bases and J lost 2; bases outside the gene matches: 4. CDR3 DNA: TGTGCCAGCAGCTTCCCCGGGACAGGGGCCTACGAGCAGTACTTC. Amino acids: CASSFPGTGAYEQYF.

The J gene is TRBJ2-1, the V gene TRBV7-9; TRBD2 might be the D (6 bases). The V gene's germline CDR1 is SEHNR and CDR2 FQNEAQ (reference sequence). The CDR3 covers 13 residues. V gave up 7 bases and J gave up 6 bases, with 13 bases separating them. The CDR3 DNA follows: TGTGCCAGCAACCCCGAAGCGGGCAATGAGCAGTTCTTC. Translated, it gives CASNPEAGNEQFF.

This clonotype turned up a few times. The chain combines TRBV7-4 with TRBJ1-5, with D perhaps matching TRBD1 (5 bases). Germline V gives CDR1 SGHVT, CDR2 SQSDAQ. The CDR3 has 11 residues. The germline V and J ends were trimmed by 5 bases and 14 bases, with 13 bases remaining between them. The CDR3 sequence is CASSPAGGEHF. In DNA, the CDR3 is TGTGCCAGCAGCCCAGCGGGGGGAGAGCATTTT.

The genes are TRBV9 and TRBJ1-4; TRBD1 is a possible D gene (6 bases). V lost 0 bases and J lost 8, with 11 bases in between. From germline, CDR1 is SGDLS and CDR2 YYNGEE. This CDR3 contains 14 residues. The CDR3 is CASSVDGQPEKLFF. In DNA form, the CDR3 reads TGTGCCAGCAGCGTAGATGGACAGCCGGAAAAACTGTTTTTT.

About this clonotype itself: One end of the junction varies from germline; a read error may be responsible. The chain joins TRBV5-1 to TRBJ2-5; unclear D gene. CDR3 length: 15 amino acids. CDR1 is SGHRS and CDR2 is YFSETQ in the germline V gene. The CDR3 DNA is TGCGCCAGCAGCTTGGTTCAAGCGTTCCAAGAGACCCAGTGCTTC. Its translation is CASSLVQAFQETQCF.

There are many counts of this clonotype. The rearrangement uses TRBV12-3 or TRBV12-4 and TRBJ2-7, with no clear D. The V and J ends lost 5 bases and 3 bases respectively, with 8 bases between them. The CDR3 extends over 12 amino acids. This CDR3 reads CASSRLDYEQYF. The CDR3 bases are TGTGCCAGCAGTCGACTCGACTACGAGCAGTACTTC.

The rearrangement links TRBV12-5 to TRBJ2-4; D may be TRBD1 (5 bases). This CDR3 has 15 amino acids. Trimming removed 7 bases at V and 0 bases at J, with 13 bases between. Germline values: CDR1 LGHNT, CDR2 FRNRAP. The CDR3, as DNA: TGTGCTAGTGTAACCTCCAGGGAAGCCAAAAACATTCAGTACTTC. It is translated as CASVTSREAKNIQYF.

V gene TRBV29-1 combines with J gene TRBJ2-7; 10 bases fit TRBD2. There are 14 residues in the CDR3. V trimming: 5 bases; J trimming: 0 bases; junction bases outside the gene matches: 4. Germline values: CDR1 SQVTM, CDR2 ANQGSEA. The CDR3 DNA follows: TGCAGCGTTTCGACTAGCGGGTTCTCCTACGAGCAGTACTTC. Protein: CSVSTSGFSYEQYF.

At least ten counts were recorded for this clonotype. This CDR3 reads CASSLVTGNWPQHF. The CDR3 DNA reads TGTGCCAGCAGTTTAGTGACAGGGAATTGGCCCCAGCATTTT. V is TRBV12-3 or TRBV12-4 and J is TRBJ1-5, with 7 bases lining up with TRBD1. V dropped 1 base and J dropped 9; count of bases not matched to a gene: 6. The CDR3 contains 14 residues.

The chain employs TRBV20-1 and TRBJ2-7; weak D call: TRBD2 (6 bases). Germline values: CDR1 DFQATT, CDR2 SNEGSKA (reference sequence). The CDR3 is 15 amino acids. Trimming stripped 4 bases from V and 1 base from J, with 17 bases between. CDR3 protein: CSANPLAYESYEQYF. The CDR3 DNA reads TGCAGTGCTAATCCTCTAGCGTACGAGTCCTACGAGCAGTACTTC.

This clonotype was counted between two and nine times. This sequence joins TRBV12-3 or TRBV12-4 and TRBJ2-1, with 13 bases that match TRBD2. Trimming cost V 3 bases and J 6 bases; bases outside gene matches: 2. The CDR3 loop spans 15 amino acids. CDR3 coding DNA: TGTGCCAGCAGTTTGACTAGCGGGAGGTTCAATGAGCAGTTCTTC. It specifies CASSLTSGRFNEQFF.

This sequence joins TRBV30 and TRBJ1-5, with 7 bases fitting TRBD1. CDR3 length: 13 amino acids. V shed 5 bases and J 4 bases; nucleotides not matched to a gene: 5. Germline V gene lookup returns CDR1 GTSNPN and CDR2 SVGIG (reference sequence). CDR3 coding DNA: TGTGCCTGGGGAGGGACAGATAATCAGCCCCAGCATTTT. This encodes CAWGGTDNQPQHF.

There are many counts of this clonotype. The V gene is TRBV28, the J gene TRBJ1-1; 7 bases are shared with TRBD1. CDR1 and CDR2 from the germline V gene are MDHEN and SYDVKM. After removal of 3 bases from V and 11 bases from J, the junction contained 9 bases not matched to a gene. The CDR3 covers 13 residues. The CDR3: CASSFGTAPFAFF. In DNA, the CDR3 is TGTGCCAGCAGTTTTGGGACAGCGCCGTTTGCTTTCTTT.

This clonotype was detected only once. This chain uses TRBV28 with TRBJ2-5, with D possibly matching TRBD1 (6 bases). The V and J ends lost 5 bases and 4 bases respectively, with 23 bases between them. Germline V CDR1 and CDR2: MDHEN, SYDVKM. The CDR3 runs 17 residues. The CDR3 sequence: CASSGRNPTTGRETQYF. In DNA form, the CDR3 reads TGTGCCAGCAGTGGGCGCAATCCTACGACAGGTCGAGAGACCCAGTACTTC.

This clonotype was counted between two and nine times. The chain uses TRBV12-3 or TRBV12-4 and TRBJ2-5; D unresolved. Trimming removed 5 bases at V and 5 bases at J, with 6 bases between. CDR3 length equals 11 residues. CDR3 coding DNA: TGTGCCAGCAGTAATCACGAGACCCAGTACTTC. As protein: CASSNHETQYF.

This clonotype was observed a few times. The chain uses TRBV6-5 and TRBJ1-4; D gene unclear. Germline-derived CDR1 and CDR2 are MNHEY and SVGAGI. Deletions cut 5 bases from V and 5 bases from J, with 6 bases between. CDR3 length: 12 amino acids. CDR3 loop: CASSRLNEKLFF. The CDR3 DNA sequence: TGTGCCAGCAGTCGCCTCAATGAAAAACTGTTTTTT.

This sequence joins TRBV5-1 and TRBJ2-7; D is possibly TRBD1 (8 bases). The V end lost 4 bases, the J end lost 1 base, and 21 bases lay between the germline ends. The V gene's germline CDR1 is SGHRS and CDR2 YFSETQ. CDR3 length: 17 amino acids. The CDR3 coding sequence is TGCGCCAGCAGCACCGGACAGGGCCTAGCGGTTTCCTACGAGCAGTACTTC. It codes for CASSTGQGLAVSYEQYF.

This clonotype was seen repeatedly, ten times or more. V is TRBV6-6 and J is TRBJ1-5; TRBD1 aligns across 9 bases. The CDR3 runs 14 residues. With V trimmed by 5 bases and J by 8 bases, 7 bases remained unmatched. From germline, CDR1 is MNHNY and CDR2 SVGAGI (reference sequence). CDR3 region: CASSLGQGIKPQHF. In DNA, the CDR3 is TGTGCCAGCAGTCTAGGACAGGGGATCAAGCCCCAGCATTTT.

V and J are TRBV12-3 or TRBV12-4 and TRBJ2-7; 13 positions match TRBD2. Unmatched junction bases numbered 3, after V lost 8 bases and J lost 2 bases. The CDR3 loop spans 14 amino acids. The CDR3, as DNA: TGTGCCAGCCGGACTAGCGGGGGACCCTACGAGCAGTACTTC. This translates into CASRTSGGPYEQYF.

The V gene is TRBV24-1, the J gene TRBJ2-3; 10 nucleotides line up with TRBD2. The CDR3 runs 16 residues. Germline CDR1 reads KGHDR; CDR2 reads SFDVKD. V gave up 4 bases and J gave up 4 bases; unmatched junction bases: 7. CDR3 nucleotides: TGTGCCACCAGTGACCTAGCGGGAGATCATCCAGATACGCAGTATTTT. Translated: CATSDLAGDHPDTQYF.